The clone carrying this T cell receptor beta chain was seen repeatedly, ten times or more. The target antigen is unknown. TCRB transcripts that were expressed got sequenced, as all of the isolated RNA had been reverse transcribed. Around 3.9 million reads on average were seen across naive, central memory and regulatory T cell samples. Clones were sequenced by immunoSEQ multiplex PCR, and TCRdb holds only the in-frame ones, with some missing. The repertoire holds approximately 150,000 clones, with about 13% as singletons. This specimen belongs to a study of beta chain features in type 1 diabetes. Study background: No patient-donor differences in age, gender, total cells or subset yield. All samples combined gave around 98,000,000 sorted cells for examination.

The CDR3 runs to 15 residues. The V end lost 1 base, the J end lost 4 bases, and 16 bases lay between the germline ends. Germline CDR1 is GTSNPN and CDR2 is SVGIG (reference sequence). Points from the study as a whole: In these data, an HLA type influence on TCRB rearrangement remained unresolved. Within each of all four CD4+ subsets, Type 1 diabetes patients had TCRB CDR3s that were moderately but significantly shorter.

The sample taken for sequencing was central memory CD4+ T cells from blood. The V call is TRBV30, the J call TRBJ2-5; perhaps TRBD1 as D (5 bases). This clonotype was sampled from a young man with type 1 diabetes. CDR3 sequence: CAWSEGDSQRETQYF. CDR3 nucleotide sequence: TGTGCCTGGAGTGAGGGTGACAGCCAAAGAGAGACCCAGTACTTC.